This T cell receptor beta chain was captured in a study of T cell responses to AZD1222 COVID-19 vaccine. The assay was immunoSEQ multiplex PCR, and TCRdb's table has in-frame clones only and misses some. The top ten hold under 6% of the sample, which has approximately 170,000 clones, 85% to 95% seen once. V was cut by 4 bases and J by 5 bases, with 15 bases left in between. This CDR3 comprises 14 residues. The germline gives CDR1 SGDLS, CDR2 YYNGEE. This TCR came from an adult who received the AZD1222 COVID-19 vaccine. Specimen: peripheral blood, collected 28 days after the second AZD1222 dose. The rearrangement uses TRBV9 and TRBJ1-1; D not resolved. CDR3 sequence (DNA): TGTGCCAGCAGCTTGGGAGTTTATGGGACTGAAGCTTTCTTT. Its translation: CASSLGVYGTEAFF.